The 17 T cell receptor beta chains listed next were all sequenced from one sample in a study of early T cells in non-severe SARS-CoV-2 infection. A single record per CDR3 protein comes from TCRdb applying MiXCR to the 5' RACE reads. The sample lists approximately 34,000 distinct CDR3 sequences, about 8% seen once, with around 11% in the top ten. This sample comprised whole blood, obtained at baseline. These receptors were taken from an adult who was a healthcare worker with PCR-confirmed SARS-CoV-2 infection or an uninfected control (not recorded which).

This clonotype was observed a handful of times. The chain carries TRBV10-2 and TRBJ1-1; possibly TRBD1 for D (6 bases). CDR1 and CDR2 from the germline V gene are WSHSY and SAAADI. Trimming shortened V by 7 bases and J by 3 bases, and 12 bases separated the two germline ends. CDR3 size: 13 residues. The CDR3 nucleotides are TGCGCCAGCAAGGAAGGGGGGGACACTGAAGCTTTCTTT. Its translation is CASKEGGDTEAFF.

This clonotype appeared a few times. The rearrangement joins TRBV20-1 to TRBJ2-4; TRBD2 matches at 8 bases. Germline CDR1 DFQATT, CDR2 SNEGSKA (reference sequence). The CDR3 extends over 16 amino acids. The V and J ends lost 1 base and 12 bases, in that order; junction bases with no gene match: 17. The CDR3 DNA reads as TGCAGTGCTAGAGGTGGCGGGATCCGGGCGGGGGGAGCTCAGTACTTC. Residues: CSARGGGIRAGGAQYF.

The chain carries TRBV7-6 and TRBJ2-7; 7 bases line up with TRBD1. CDR3 length: 13 residues. Germline CDR1 is SGHVS and CDR2 is FNYEAQ. V gave up 5 bases and J gave up 3 bases; unmatched junction bases: 4. The CDR3 nucleotides are TGTGCCAGCAGCCGGACAGGAGACTACGAGCAGTACTTC. Translated, it gives CASSRTGDYEQYF. Supplemented by reference TRBV7-6 and TRBJ2-7, the full variable domain reads GAGVSQSPRYKVTKRGQDVALRCDPISGHVSLYWYRQALGQGPEFLTYFNYEAQQDKSGLPNDRFSAERPEGSISTLTIQRTEQRDSAMYRCASSRTGDYEQYFGPGTRLTVT.

Only a few counts were recorded for this clonotype. J is TRBJ2-1 and V is TRBV28; TRBD2 agrees at 12 bases. The CDR3 extends over 20 amino acids. Germline loops: CDR1 MDHEN, CDR2 SYDVKM. J gave up 5 bases and V 2 bases, and 16 bases lay outside the gene matches. The chain's CDR3 is CASSLPLLTSGGPGNNEQFF. The CDR3 DNA is TGTGCCAGCAGTTTACCCCTCTTGACTAGCGGGGGACCGGGTAACAATGAGCAGTTCTTC.

This clonotype was observed at least ten times. This rearrangement joins TRBV27 to TRBJ1-6; D unresolved. V lost 6 bases and J 6 bases, leaving 12 bases between the germline ends. Germline loops: CDR1 MNHEY, CDR2 SMNVEV (reference sequence). The CDR3 has 14 amino acids. In nucleotides, the CDR3 is TGTGCCAGCAGCCTAGAGAAGGGTAATTCACCCCTCCACTTT. It yields the protein CASSLEKGNSPLHF.

Only a few counts were recorded for this clonotype. The chain is built from TRBV9 and TRBJ1-2; perhaps TRBD1 as D (5 bases). The CDR3 covers 15 residues. The V gene lost 2 bases and the J gene lost 4 bases, with 15 bases spanning the gap. CDR1 is SGDLS and CDR2 is YYNGEE in the germline V gene. The CDR3 DNA reads as TGTGCCAGCAGCGTCGGGGCACCAATGTCCTATGGCTACACCTTC. This translates into CASSVGAPMSYGYTF.

This chain connects TRBV11-2 to TRBJ1-5; 10 bases match TRBD1. Looked up from germline, CDR1 is SGHAT and CDR2 is FQNNGV. The V gene end was trimmed by 5 bases and the J gene end by 0 bases; junction bases not matched to a gene: 10. The CDR3 is 18 amino acids. CDR3 sequence (DNA): TGTGCCAGCAGCCCACGGACAGGGGGACTTTATAGCAATCAGCCCCAGCATTTT. It yields the protein CASSPRTGGLYSNQPQHF.

This chain uses TRBV2 with TRBJ2-3; no reliable D call. The CDR3 runs to 12 residues. Germline V gene lookup returns CDR1 SNHLY and CDR2 FYNNEI. V shed 3 bases and J shed 7 bases, with 8 bases lying between them. CDR3 loop: CASSDETNTQYF. CDR3 coding DNA: TGTGCCAGCAGTGACGAAACTAATACGCAGTATTTT.

The chain couples TRBV18 to TRBJ2-4; 7 positions agree with TRBD1. The CDR3 contains 14 residues. Per germline, CDR1 KGHSH and CDR2 LQKENI. Germline trimming cut 5 bases from V and 6 bases from J; bases unmatched to any gene: 7. As DNA, the CDR3 is TGTGCCAGCTCAAACAGACAGGGCACAAACATTCAGTACTTC. It encodes CASSNRQGTNIQYF.

This clonotype was detected ten times or more. The chain couples TRBV12-3 or TRBV12-4 to TRBJ2-5, with 10 bases lining up with TRBD2. This CDR3 has 14 amino acids. The V segment lost 5 bases and the J segment 5 bases; nucleotides outside the gene matches: 5. The CDR3 DNA is TGTGCCAGCAGTAGCGGGGGGGCCGGCGAGACCCAGTACTTC. This encodes CASSSGGAGETQYF.

The V and J genes are TRBV5-6 and TRBJ2-7; possible D gene TRBD2, 6 bases. V lost 1 base to trimming and J lost 7 bases, with 12 bases between them. The CDR3 runs 13 residues. Germline assignment: CDR1 SGHDT and CDR2 YYEEEE. CDR3 DNA: TGTGCCAGCAGCTTGAACGGGGGTTGGGAGCAGTACTTC. The encoded protein is CASSLNGGWEQYF. The complete variable domain, with remaining parts taken from reference TRBV5-6 and TRBJ2-7, reads DAGVTQSPTHLIKTRGQQVTLRCSPKSGHDTVSWYQQALGQGPQFIFQYYEEEERQRGNFPDRFSGHQFPNYSSELNVNALLLGDSALYLCASSLNGGWEQYFGPGTRLTVT.

This clonotype has ten or more counts. The V gene is TRBV29-1, the J gene TRBJ2-7; D is ambiguous. Germline V gene sequence: CDR1 SQVTM, CDR2 ANQGSEA. V was pared by 7 bases and J by 5 bases, with 12 bases between. This CDR3 has 11 amino acids. The CDR3 loop reads CSGFNGHEQYF. CDR3 in DNA: TGCAGCGGTTTTAATGGGCACGAGCAGTACTTC.

This clonotype has at least ten counts. This chain connects TRBV4-1 to TRBJ2-6; D might be TRBD1 (6 bases). V shed 5 bases and J shed 0 bases, with 17 bases lying between them. CDR3 length equals 18 residues. Germline V CDR1 and CDR2: MGHRA, YSYEKL. CDR3 region: CASSGDRLAGSGANVLTF. The CDR3 DNA is TGCGCCAGCAGCGGCGACAGGCTCGCGGGCTCTGGGGCCAACGTCCTGACTTTC.

This clonotype was observed many times. The V call is TRBV25-1, the J call TRBJ2-1; D is possibly TRBD1 or TRBD2 (6 bases each). Germline values: CDR1 MGHDK, CDR2 SYGVNS. V was cut by 3 bases and J by 7 bases, with 22 bases left in between. CDR3 size: 17 residues. The CDR3 sequence is CASSDPAPNGGKNEQFF. CDR3 nucleotide sequence: TGTGCCAGCAGTGACCCGGCCCCGAACGGGGGCAAGAATGAGCAGTTCTTC. Full variable domain (outside the CDR3, taken from reference TRBV25-1 and TRBJ2-1): EADIYQTPRYLVIGTGKKITLECSQTMGHDKMYWYQQDPGMELHLIHYSYGVNSTEKGDLSSESTVSRIRTEHFPLTLESARPSHTSQYLCASSDPAPNGGKNEQFFGPGTRLTVL.

J is TRBJ2-7 and V is TRBV6-2 or TRBV6-3; 8 bases are shared with TRBD1. The CDR3 spans 15 residues. Per germline, CDR1 MNHEY and CDR2 SVGEGT. Trimming at V came to 5 bases and at J to 2 bases, leaving 8 bases not matched to a gene. CDR3 protein: CASSTTGDGAYEQYF. CDR3 DNA sequence: TGTGCCAGCAGTACGACAGGGGATGGGGCCTACGAGCAGTACTTC.

This clonotype turned up a few times. The CDR3 region is CASKDGTGGEKLFF. CDR3 coding DNA: TGTGCCAGCAAGGACGGGACAGGGGGTGAAAAACTGTTTTTT. This rearrangement joins TRBV2 to TRBJ1-4; 11 positions agree with TRBD1. CDR1 is SNHLY and CDR2 is FYNNEI in the germline V gene. The CDR3 spans 14 residues. J gave up 7 bases and V 7 bases, and 5 bases lay outside the gene matches.

This clonotype showed up just a few times. The chain couples TRBV15 to TRBJ1-5; D gene ambiguous. In germline, CDR1 is LNHNV, CDR2 YYDKDF (reference sequence). The germline V and J ends were trimmed by 3 bases and 2 bases, with 8 bases remaining between them. CDR3 length: 14 residues. DNA for the CDR3: TGTGCCACCAGCAGCGATCCGGGCAATCAGCCCCAGCATTTT. Translated: CATSSDPGNQPQHF.